The subject of this entry is one T cell receptor beta chain. The record originates from a study of blood T cell repertoires in COVID-19. Study-wide background: Samples taken during acute and convalescent COVID-19 were collected in the United States, Italy and Spain. The analysed material was cDNA or gDNA that came from T cells, B-cell-depleted T cells, or PBMCs.

Authors' data handling: The authors estimated nucleated cell counts from reference gene primer amplification. Repertoires were generated with immunoSEQ multiplex PCR, while TCRdb's copy carries only in-frame clones and drops some. The V and J calls and clone size are taken from that table; D and trimming were inferred from the DNA. The sample holds nearly 55,000 clones, approximately 80% seen once. The CDR3 is 15 residues long. Germline assignment: CDR1 LNHDA and CDR2 SQIVND (reference sequence). V trimming: 4 bases; J trimming: 0 bases; junction bases outside the gene matches: 5. The rearrangement joins TRBV19 to TRBJ2-7; 8 bases line up with TRBD1. Input material: peripheral blood. The TCR originated in a human donor with active or convalescent COVID-19. The donor label of this sample is uncertain. DNA of the CDR3: TGTGCCAGTAGTAGTCCCGGGACAGGCTCCTACGAGCAGTACTTC. This codes for CASSSPGTGSYEQYF.